One and the same sample provided the 3 T cell receptor beta chains below, sequenced in a study of neurological immune-mediated disorders (dated 2019 in TCRdb). Library preparation used 5' RACE. Instrument used: Illumina HiSeq 2500. The public reads were reanalyzed by TCRdb: fastp trimming at Q25, MiXCR alignment, in-frame beta chains only. Under each unique CDR3 protein, matching rows form one entry showing the most common genes and DNA. The sample contains 70,000 or so distinct CDR3 sequences, 4% to 6% of them found a single time. The ten largest clones capture approximately 2.6% of the sample. The material sequenced was PBMCs. These receptor sequences come from a woman in her thirties with multiple sclerosis.

This clonotype was seen at least ten times. The gene calls are TRBV2 and TRBJ2-6; D not certain. The CDR3 length is 19 residues. Trimming removed 6 bases from V and 0 bases from J, with 21 bases in between. Germline CDR1 reads SNHLY; CDR2 reads FYNNEI. The CDR3 sequence: CASSPKRTSLYSGANVLTF. CDR3 nucleotide sequence: TGTGCCAGCAGCCCAAAAAGGACGTCTCTCTACTCTGGGGCCAACGTCCTGACTTTC.

The chain links TRBV5-6 to TRBJ2-3, with TRBD2 matching 9 bases. The germline V gene has CDR1 SGHDT and CDR2 YYEEEE. V gave up 2 bases and J gave up 3 bases; unmatched junction bases: 4. The CDR3 is 15 residues long. The CDR3 DNA sequence: TGTGCCAGCAGCTTTAGCGGGGGAGGGACAGATACGCAGTATTTT. Protein: CASSFSGGGTDTQYF.

This clonotype was counted many times. The chain recombines TRBV5-1 with TRBJ1-1, with TRBD1 identical over 8 bases. Germline CDR1 and CDR2: SGHRS and YFSETQ. V was clipped by 6 bases and J by 6 bases; unmatched bases: 7. This CDR3 has 13 amino acids. This CDR3 reads CASNFGQGPEAFF. The CDR3 bases are TGCGCCAGCAACTTTGGACAGGGACCTGAAGCTTTCTTT.